This TCR beta chain was documented in a study of siplizumab effects on memory and regulatory T cells. The CDR3 consists of 15 residues. Trimming at V came to 0 bases and at J to 4 bases, leaving 5 bases not matched to a gene. The V gene's germline CDR1 is SEHNR and CDR2 FQNEAQ (reference sequence). A remark on this clone: Its specificity is unknown.

Each sample yielded about 10^5 assayed TCR templates. Clones were read by immunoSEQ multiplex PCR, and TCRdb kept only the in-frame ones, dropping some. The sample includes roughly 100,000 clones, about 92% of them seen just once. Points from the study as a whole: For siplizumab cultures, the suppressive function of their proliferating Tregs was not confirmed.

This TCR was recovered from a human donor in good health. The chain recombines TRBV7-9 with TRBJ2-5, with TRBD2 identical over 7 bases. Sequenced material: CD4+ T cells sorted from blood. CDR3 in amino acids: CASSLAGGTVETQYF. In DNA form, the CDR3 reads TGTGCCAGCAGCTTAGCGGGAGGGACGGTAGAGACCCAGTACTTC.